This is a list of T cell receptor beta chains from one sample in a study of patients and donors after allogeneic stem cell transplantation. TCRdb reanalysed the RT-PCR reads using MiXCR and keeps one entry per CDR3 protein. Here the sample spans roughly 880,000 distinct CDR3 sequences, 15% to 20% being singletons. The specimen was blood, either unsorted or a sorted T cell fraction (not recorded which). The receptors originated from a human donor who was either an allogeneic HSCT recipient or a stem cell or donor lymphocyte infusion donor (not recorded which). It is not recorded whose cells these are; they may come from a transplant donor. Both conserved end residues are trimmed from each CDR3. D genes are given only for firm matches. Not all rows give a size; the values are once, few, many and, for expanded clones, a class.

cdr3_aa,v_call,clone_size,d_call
SARSPWNEQF,TRBV20-1,-,-
ASRLTGGRGGYT,TRBV12-3/TRBV12-4,few,-
TVMGQGEKLF,TRBV29-1,-,-
ATRAGGRNTEAF,TRBV24-1,-,-
ASSVEGSAQPQH,TRBV9,few,-
ASSGADARHEQF,TRBV18,-,-
ASSLAGALTTDTQY,TRBV7-8,-,-
ASSYDRGIRAQH,TRBV6-2/TRBV6-3,-,-
ASSPDRVGNTIY,TRBV18,-,TRBD1
ASSQPRQGANTGELF,TRBV6-2/TRBV6-3,-,TRBD1
ASSSRVYNEQF,TRBV12-3/TRBV12-4,few,-
ASSQLISAGGPTDTQY,TRBV11-2,-,TRBD2
ASSRAGTGVYSYEQY,TRBV3-1,-,TRBD1
ASSLETENTGELF,TRBV12-3/TRBV12-4,many,-
ASSNGGGLETQY,TRBV12-3/TRBV12-4,-,TRBD2
ASSYSTPYPDTQY,TRBV6-2/TRBV6-3,-,-
ATQTGGTDTQY,TRBV24-1,many,TRBD1
ASSRKRGFELF,TRBV7-2,-,-
ASRAWDRGVYEQY,TRBV6-1,-,TRBD1
ASSQGQGANYNEQF,TRBV5-1,-,TRBD1
ASSYTGQANTEAF,TRBV6-5,-,-
SAFDGRNTEAF,TRBV20-1,few,-
SASPTPGQGVSSYNEQF,TRBV20-1,-,TRBD1
ASRLPAGPLF,TRBV19,-,-
SARDSGTSGGGWDTQY,TRBV20-1,-,TRBD2
ASSGGTVTPSQETQY,TRBV5-1,few,-
ASSQGQGGRYT,TRBV3-1,few,-
SVGRQGYEQY,TRBV29-1,few,-
ASSLSIGDRGSDTQY,TRBV11-2,many,TRBD1
ATSRDGAKETQY,TRBV15,-,-
ASSRHPPGPQVPYEQY,TRBV6-1,-,-
ASSPAGRHF,TRBV12-3/TRBV12-4,few,-
SAYRGGPYEQY,TRBV20-1,few,-
ASSYPLGTELAKNIQY,TRBV6-2/TRBV6-3,-,TRBD1
AISESVAGERSPSN,TRBV10-3,few,TRBD2